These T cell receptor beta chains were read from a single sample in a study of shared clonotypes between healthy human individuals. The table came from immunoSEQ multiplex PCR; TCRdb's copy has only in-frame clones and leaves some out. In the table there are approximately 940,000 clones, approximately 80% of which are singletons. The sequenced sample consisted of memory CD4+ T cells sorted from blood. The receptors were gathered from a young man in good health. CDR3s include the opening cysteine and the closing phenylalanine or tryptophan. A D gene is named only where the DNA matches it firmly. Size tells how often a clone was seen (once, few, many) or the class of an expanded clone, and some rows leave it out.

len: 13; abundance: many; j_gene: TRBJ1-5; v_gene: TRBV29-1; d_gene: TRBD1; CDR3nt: TGCAGCGTGGGGACAGGGCTCTCTCAGCCCCAGCATTTT; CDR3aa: CSVGTGLSQPQHF
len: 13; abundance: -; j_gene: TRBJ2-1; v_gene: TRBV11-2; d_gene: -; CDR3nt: TGTGCCAGCAGCTTAGTACAAGGGAATTATCAGTTCTTC; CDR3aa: CASSLVQGNYQFF
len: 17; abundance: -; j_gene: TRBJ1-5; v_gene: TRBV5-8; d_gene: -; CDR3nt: TGTGCCAGCAGTGGGAGACAGGCAGTTTTGGGTAATCAGCCCCAGCATTTT; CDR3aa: CASSGRQAVLGNQPQHF
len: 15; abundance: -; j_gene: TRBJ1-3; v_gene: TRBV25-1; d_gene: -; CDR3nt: TGTGCCAGCAGTGACAACACAGGGACTGGAAACACCATATATTTT; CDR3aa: CASSDNTGTGNTIYF
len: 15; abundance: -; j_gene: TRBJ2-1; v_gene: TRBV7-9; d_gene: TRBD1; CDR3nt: TGTGCCAGCAGCTTCACAGGGGGCGGAATCAATGAGCAGTTCTTC; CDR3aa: CASSFTGGGINEQFF
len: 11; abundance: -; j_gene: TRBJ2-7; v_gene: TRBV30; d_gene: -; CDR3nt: TGTGCCTGGAGTTCTACCTACGAGCAGTACTTC; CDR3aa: CAWSSTYEQYF
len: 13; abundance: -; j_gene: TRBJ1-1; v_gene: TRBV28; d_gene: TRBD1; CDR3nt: TGTGCCAGCAGAGCCGGGACAGTTGGTGAAGCTTTCTTT; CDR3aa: CASRAGTVGEAFF
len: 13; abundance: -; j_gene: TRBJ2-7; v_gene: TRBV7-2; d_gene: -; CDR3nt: TGTGCCAGCAGCTTAGGGGTTTCGTACGAGCAGTACTTC; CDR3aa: CASSLGVSYEQYF
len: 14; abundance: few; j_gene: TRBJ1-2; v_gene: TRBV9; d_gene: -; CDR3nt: TGTGCCAGCAGCGTAGGATTATCTAACTATGGCTACACCTTC; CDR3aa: CASSVGLSNYGYTF
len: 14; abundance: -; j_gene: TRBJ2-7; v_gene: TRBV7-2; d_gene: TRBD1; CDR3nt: TGTGCCAGCAGCTTAGACAGGGGATCCTACGAGCAGTACTTC; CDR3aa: CASSLDRGSYEQYF
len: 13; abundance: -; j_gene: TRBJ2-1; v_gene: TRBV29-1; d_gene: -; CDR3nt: TGCAGCGTTGTCCGGGACGGAATCAATGAGCAGTTCTTC; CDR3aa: CSVVRDGINEQFF
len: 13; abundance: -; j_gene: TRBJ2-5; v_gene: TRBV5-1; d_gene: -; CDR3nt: TGCGCCAGCAGAATGAAACAGCAAGAGACCCAGTACTTC; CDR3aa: CASRMKQQETQYF
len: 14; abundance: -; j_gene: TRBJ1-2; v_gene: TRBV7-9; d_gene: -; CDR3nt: TGTGCCAGCAGCCCCCGGGACTCTTACTATGGCTACACCTTC; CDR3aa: CASSPRDSYYGYTF
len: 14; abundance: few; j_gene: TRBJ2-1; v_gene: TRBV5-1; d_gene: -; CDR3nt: TGCGCCAGCAGCCAAGATCGTGCCTGGGGTGAGCAGTTCTTC; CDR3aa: CASSQDRAWGEQFF
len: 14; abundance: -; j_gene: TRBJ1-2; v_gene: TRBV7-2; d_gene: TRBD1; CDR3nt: TGTGCCAGCAGCTTAAACCGACAGGGGGATGGCTACACCTTC; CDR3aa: CASSLNRQGDGYTF
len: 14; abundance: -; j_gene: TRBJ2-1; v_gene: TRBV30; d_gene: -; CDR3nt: TGTGCCTGGAGGCGGGACTCCCAGGGCAATGAGCAGTTCTTC; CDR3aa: CAWRRDSQGNEQFF
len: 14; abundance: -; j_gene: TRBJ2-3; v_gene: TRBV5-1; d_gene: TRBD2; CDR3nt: TGCGCCAGCAGCTGGGGGACTAGCGCGGATACGCAGTATTTT; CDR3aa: CASSWGTSADTQYF
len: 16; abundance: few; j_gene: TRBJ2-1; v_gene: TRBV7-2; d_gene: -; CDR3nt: TGTGCCAGCAGCTTAGAAGCGACTAGACTTCCTAATGAGCAGTTCTTC; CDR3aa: CASSLEATRLPNEQFF
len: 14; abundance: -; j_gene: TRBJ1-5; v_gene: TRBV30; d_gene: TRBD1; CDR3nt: TGTGCCTGGAGTGTAGCACAGGGGTGGCAGCCCCAGCATTTT; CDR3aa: CAWSVAQGWQPQHF
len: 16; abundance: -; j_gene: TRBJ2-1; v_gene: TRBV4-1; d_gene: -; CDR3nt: TGCGCCAGCCAGGGCCGCCGGCCGGACAAGTACAATGAGCAGTTCTTC; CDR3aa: CASQGRRPDKYNEQFF
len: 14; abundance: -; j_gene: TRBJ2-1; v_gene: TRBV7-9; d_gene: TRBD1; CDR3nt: TGTGCCAGCAGCCCTCGGACAGGGGGGAATGAGCAGTTCTTC; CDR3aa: CASSPRTGGNEQFF
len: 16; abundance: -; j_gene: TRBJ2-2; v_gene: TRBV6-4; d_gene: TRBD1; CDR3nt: TGTGCCAGCAGTGAAGGATTAGGGGGCGCGACCGGGGAGCTGTTTTTT; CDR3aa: CASSEGLGGATGELFF
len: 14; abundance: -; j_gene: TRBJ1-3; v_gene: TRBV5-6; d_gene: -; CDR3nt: TGTGCCACAAGGACAGACGGCTCTGGAAACACCATATATTTT; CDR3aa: CATRTDGSGNTIYF
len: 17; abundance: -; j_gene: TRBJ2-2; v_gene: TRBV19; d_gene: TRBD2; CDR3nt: TGTGCCGCCGAATCGACTAGCGGGGGGCGGAACACCGGGGAGCTGTTTTTT; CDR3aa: CAAESTSGGRNTGELFF
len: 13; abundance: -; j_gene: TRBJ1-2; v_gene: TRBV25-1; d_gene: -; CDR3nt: TGTGCCAGCAGTCCTCACGCAGGCTTGGGATACACCTTC; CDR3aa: CASSPHAGLGYTF
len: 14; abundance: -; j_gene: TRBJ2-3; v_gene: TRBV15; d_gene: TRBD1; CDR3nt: TGTGCCACCAGGAGGGACAGGGGAACAGATACGCAGTATTTT; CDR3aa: CATRRDRGTDTQYF
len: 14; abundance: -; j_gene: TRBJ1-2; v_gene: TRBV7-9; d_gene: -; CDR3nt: TGTGCCAGCAGCTTGCTTACAAATTCCTTTGGCTACACCTTC; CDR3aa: CASSLLTNSFGYTF
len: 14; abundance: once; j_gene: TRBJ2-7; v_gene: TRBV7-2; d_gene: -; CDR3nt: TGTGCCAGCAGCCAGACGCCGGGGGCCTACGAGCAGTACTTC; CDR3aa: CASSQTPGAYEQYF
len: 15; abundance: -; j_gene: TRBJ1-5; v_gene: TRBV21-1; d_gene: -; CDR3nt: -; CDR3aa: CAWGQGARDNQPQHF
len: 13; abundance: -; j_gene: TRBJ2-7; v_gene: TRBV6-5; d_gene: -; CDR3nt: TGTGCCAGACACGACGGGGTAATCTACGAGCAGTACTTC; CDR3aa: CARHDGVIYEQYF